A selection of T cell receptor beta chains follows, all from one sample in a study of regulatory T cells in long-lasting Graves disease. TCRdb re-analysed the multiplex PCR reads in MiXCR, keeping a single row per CDR3 protein. Among 360,000 or so distinct CDR3 sequences listed, over 15% were seen once. A further study also used this sample, focusing on T cells in Graves' hyperthyroidism and ophthalmopathy.

Sample: peripheral blood mononuclear cells (PBMCs), taken at new diagnosis, from a patient treated with antithyroid drugs. The source of these receptors is a man aged 35-49 years with Graves disease. CDR3s include the opening cysteine and the closing phenylalanine or tryptophan. A D gene is named only where the DNA matches it firmly. The size entry is marked missing in some rows and otherwise reads once, few, many or a size class.

size	V	J	D	CDR3	DNA
many	TRBV7-3	TRBJ2-1	TRBD2	CASSPRLAGLNEQFF	TGTGCCAGCAGCCCTCGACTAGCGGGGTTGAATGAGCAGTTCTTC
many	TRBV9	TRBJ2-7	TRBD2	CASSPSHYGTSGGYEQYF	TGTGCCAGCAGCCCCAGCCATTATGGGACTAGCGGGGGTTACGAGCAGTACTTC
many	TRBV10-3	TRBJ1-4	-	CATSRDRDEKLFF	TGTGCCACCTCTAGGGACCGCGATGAAAAACTGTTTTTT
many	TRBV27	TRBJ1-1	-	CASIQAGGLDVDTEAFF	TGTGCCAGCATCCAAGCGGGGGGGCTCGATGTGGACACTGAAGCTTTCTTT
many	TRBV7-2	TRBJ2-1	TRBD2	CASSLGLAVEQFF	TGTGCCAGCAGTTTGGGGCTAGCGGTCGAGCAGTTCTTC
many	TRBV30	TRBJ1-2	TRBD1	CARETGGTYGYTF	TGTGCCAGGGAGACAGGGGGCACCTATGGCTACACCTTC
-	TRBV4-1	TRBJ1-2	-	CASSPGLSYGYTF	TGCGCCAGCAGCCCAGGTTTATCCTATGGCTACACCTTC
-	TRBV5-1	TRBJ2-5	-	CASSFRPGAQETQYF	TGCGCCAGCAGCTTTCGCCCAGGGGCCCAAGAGACCCAGTACTTC
many	TRBV5-1	TRBJ2-3	TRBD1	CASSFGTGGVTDTQYF	TGTGCCAGCAGCTTCGGGACAGGGGGCGTTACAGATACGCAGTATTTT
-	TRBV29-1	TRBJ2-1	TRBD2	CSVLEAGFSYNEQFF	TGCAGCGTTCTCGAAGCGGGGTTCTCCTACAATGAGCAGTTCTTC
few	TRBV20-1	TRBJ2-7	-	CSAPSRGYEQYF	TGCAGTGCTCCCTCCCGGGGTTACGAGCAGTACTTC
many	TRBV3-1	TRBJ2-2	TRBD2	CASSQARLAGGGGGTGELFF	TGTGCCAGCAGCCAGGCACGACTAGCGGGGGGCGGCGGTGGCACCGGGGAGCTGTTTTTT
many	TRBV7-9	TRBJ2-1	TRBD2	CASSLGGGTNEQFF	TGTGCCAGCAGCTTAGGCGGGGGGACGAATGAGCAGTTCTTC
many	TRBV20-1	TRBJ1-1	TRBD1	CSARIRTGGTEAFF	TGCAGTGCGCGAATCAGGACAGGGGGCACTGAAGCTTTCTTT
-	TRBV6-1	TRBJ1-5	TRBD1	CASSLRPRDRGNQPQHF	TGTGCCAGCAGCCTCCGGCCCCGGGACAGGGGCAATCAGCCCCAGCATTTT
many	TRBV9	TRBJ2-7	-	CASTGARDEDEQYF	TGTGCCAGCACCGGAGCCAGGGATGAGGACGAGCAGTACTTC
few	TRBV4-1	TRBJ1-1	-	CASSRPLGRNTEAFF	TGCGCCAGCAGCCGGCCGTTAGGACGGAACACTGAAGCTTTCTTT
many	TRBV11-2	TRBJ2-5	-	CASSLDPSGTGNQETQYF	TGTGCCAGCAGCTTAGATCCTTCGGGCACAGGGAACCAAGAGACCCAGTACTTC
many	TRBV20-1	TRBJ1-6	-	CSARVEVKVSPLHF	TGCAGTGCTAGGGTCGAAGTAAAGGTTTCACCCCTCCACTTT
few	TRBV28	TRBJ2-7	-	CASSYMRQPNYEQYF	TGTGCCAGCAGTTACATGAGACAGCCTAATTACGAGCAGTACTTC
once	TRBV30	TRBJ2-2	TRBD2	CALRLAGTNTGELFF	TGTGCCTTAAGGCTAGCGGGGACCAACACCGGGGAGCTGTTTTTT
many	TRBV5-8	TRBJ1-1	-	CASRMEEGEAFF	TGTGCCAGCAGGATGGAGGAGGGAGAAGCTTTCTTT
many	TRBV6-2/TRBV6-3	TRBJ2-5	-	CASSYEYQGETQYF	TGTGCCAGCAGTTACGAATACCAGGGAGAGACCCAGTACTTC
-	TRBV6-1	TRBJ1-6	TRBD1	CASRTTGDPANSPLHF	TGTGCCAGCAGAACCACAGGGGACCCGGCGAATTCACCCCTCCACTTT
many	TRBV2	TRBJ1-3	-	CASSLRTAGSGNTIYF	TGTGCCAGCAGCCTCCGGACGGCAGGGTCTGGAAACACCATATATTTT
many	TRBV2	TRBJ1-5	-	CASRGNSNQPQHF	TGTGCCAGCAGAGGGAATAGCAATCAGCCCCAGCATTTT
-	TRBV6-2/TRBV6-3	TRBJ1-5	-	CASSYVGFQPQHF	TGTGCCAGCAGTTACGTCGGCTTTCAGCCCCAGCATTTT
few	TRBV2	TRBJ1-2	TRBD1	CASGGQGYGYTF	TGTGCCAGCGGGGGACAGGGGTATGGCTACACCTTC
many	TRBV7-3	TRBJ2-2	-	CASSPQGNTGELFF	TGTGCCAGCAGCCCACAGGGGAACACCGGGGAGCTGTTTTTT
many	TRBV12-3/TRBV12-4	TRBJ2-5	TRBD2	CASSSTSGGSPQYF	TGTGCCAGCAGCTCCACTAGCGGGGGGTCACCCCAGTACTTC
few	TRBV20-1	TRBJ1-1	TRBD1	CSATRTGTTEAFF	TGCAGTGCTACCCGGACAGGGACCACTGAAGCTTTCTTT
many	TRBV6-1	TRBJ2-3	-	CASSEGISPDTQYF	TGTGCCAGCAGTGAGGGGATCAGTCCCGATACGCAGTATTTT
few	TRBV20-1	TRBJ1-6	-	CSARWQGNSPLHF	TGCAGTGCTAGGTGGCAGGGCAATTCACCCCTCCACTTT